One sample yielded the 7 T cell receptor beta chains listed below, sequenced in a study of radiotherapy plus CTLA-4 blockade in lung cancer. Profiled with immunoSEQ multiplex PCR; TCRdb holds only in-frame clones, not every one. The profile shows roughly 80,000 clones, nearly 75% of them singletons. The sequencing here drew on peripheral blood, taken from a patient treated with radiotherapy plus ipilimumab. The source of these receptors is a human donor with non-small cell lung cancer whose response to radiotherapy plus ipilimumab could not be evaluated.

This chain uses TRBV5-1 with TRBJ1-1; maybe TRBD1 (6 bases). From germline, CDR1 is SGHRS and CDR2 YFSETQ. Deletions cut 3 bases from V and 0 bases from J, with 9 bases between. This CDR3 contains 14 residues. In nucleotides, the CDR3 is TGCGCCAGCAGCTCGGACAGTTTGAACACTGAAGCTTTCTTT. This gives the protein CASSSDSLNTEAFF.

This sequence joins TRBV19 and TRBJ1-5, with 7 nucleotides matching TRBD1. This CDR3 comprises 15 residues. After removal of 3 bases from V and 3 bases from J, the junction contained 5 bases not matched to a gene. The germline V gene has CDR1 LNHDA and CDR2 SQIVND (reference sequence). CDR3 sequence (DNA): TGTGCCAGTAGTATTTCACAGGGGATCAATCAGCCCCAGCATTTT. Its protein product is CASSISQGINQPQHF. Full variable domain (missing parts from reference TRBV19 and TRBJ1-5): DGGITQSPKYLFRKEGQNVTLSCEQNLNHDAMYWYRQDPGQGLRLIYYSQIVNDFQKGDIAEGYSVSREKKESFPLTVTSAQKNPTAFYLCASSISQGINQPQHFGDGTRLSIL.

J is TRBJ2-5 and V is TRBV7-6; 9 bases match TRBD2. With V trimmed by 2 bases and J by 0 bases, 10 bases remained unmatched. CDR1 is SGHVS, CDR2 FNYEAQ, per germline. This CDR3 comprises 18 residues. The CDR3 here is CASSLFPGLAGHQETQYF. In nucleotides, the CDR3 is TGTGCCAGCAGCTTATTCCCCGGGCTAGCGGGGCACCAAGAGACCCAGTACTTC.

This sequence joins TRBV4-2 and TRBJ1-2; TRBD1 aligns across 8 bases. Trimming cost V 1 base and J 2 bases; bases outside gene matches: 9. CDR3 length equals 17 residues. Germline V gene data show CDR1 as LGHNA and CDR2 as YNFKEQ. The CDR3 nucleotides read TGTGCCAGCAGCCAAGTGGAGACAGGGGAGGCCAACTATGGCTACACCTTC. Translation: CASSQVETGEANYGYTF.

This chain connects TRBV9 to TRBJ2-1, with TRBD2 identical over 9 bases. Trimming removed 0 bases from V and 7 bases from J; junction bases left unmatched: 8. CDR3 length equals 16 residues. Germline CDR1 SGDLS, CDR2 YYNGEE. The CDR3 DNA is TGTGCCAGCAGCGTAGCCGGTAGCGGGAGAAGGAATGAGCAGTTCTTC. Its translation: CASSVAGSGRRNEQFF.

This chain connects TRBV27 to TRBJ2-5; TRBD1 matches at 7 bases. V trimming: 7 bases; J trimming: 5 bases; junction bases outside the gene matches: 13. The CDR3 spans 15 residues. Germline CDR1 and CDR2: MNHEY and SMNVEV (reference sequence). The CDR3 DNA reads as TGTGCCAGCATCCTCCGACAGGGTGGTGTCGAGACCCAGTACTTC. This translates into CASILRQGGVETQYF.

The CDR3 region is CASSLSGRGVTDTQYF. The CDR3 DNA sequence: TGTGCCAGCAGCTTATCTGGGCGGGGGGTCACAGATACGCAGTATTTT. The chain is built from TRBV5-5 and TRBJ2-3; 8 bases map to TRBD2. The germline V gene encodes CDR1 SGHKS and CDR2 YYEKEE (reference sequence). The CDR3 contains 16 residues. V was pared by 2 bases and J by 2 bases, with 7 bases of the junction left unmatched.